A selection of T cell receptor beta chains follows, all from one sample in a study of graft-versus-host responses after intestinal transplantation. Measured with immunoSEQ multiplex PCR; TCRdb has only the in-frame clones, and not every one. The table records about 36,000 clones, roughly 95% of them present only once. No antigen has been assigned to these receptors. The specimen comprised unstimulated CD4+ T cells sorted from spleen or lymph node cells, sampled before transplant. The receptor set was obtained from a human donor who was the organ donor for an intestinal transplant. Both conserved end residues are part of each CDR3. The D gene is left open where the match is weak. Only some rows state a clone size, as once, few, many or a class for expanded clones.

TRBV7-2	TRBJ2-1	13	.	.	TGTGCCAGCAGCTGGCGTAGATACAATGAGCAGTTCTTC	CASSWRRYNEQFF
TRBV9	TRBJ2-3	20	.	TRBD2	TGTGCCAGCAGCGTAGGGGTGCGGGGGGGCCATTATAGTAGCACAGATACGCAGTATTTT	CASSVGVRGGHYSSTDTQYF
TRBV29-1	TRBJ1-5	12	.	.	TGCAGCGTCGGACAGAGCAATCAGCCCCAGCATTTT	CSVGQSNQPQHF
TRBV28	TRBJ1-6	15	.	TRBD1	TGTGCCAGCAGTCTATGGACAGGGCAGTACTCACCCCTCCACTTT	CASSLWTGQYSPLHF
TRBV7-2	TRBJ1-2	13	once	TRBD1	TGTGCCAGCAGCTTGGAGGGGGCGGTGGGCTACACCTTC	CASSLEGAVGYTF
TRBV29-1	TRBJ1-3	13	.	.	TGCAGCGCCGAAGGGGGGGCTGGAAACACCATATATTTT	CSAEGGAGNTIYF
TRBV10-3	TRBJ1-6	14	.	TRBD1	TGTGCCATCAGTGAGGGCAGGGGGGGATCACCCCTCCACTTT	CAISEGRGGSPLHF
TRBV25-1	TRBJ2-1	15	.	TRBD2	TGTGCCAGCAGTGAAAAGCGGGGGGGGATCAATGAGCAGTTCTTC	CASSEKRGGINEQFF
TRBV5-1	TRBJ2-5	17	.	TRBD1	TGCGCCAGCAGCTTGGCCTGGACAGGACGTACCCAAGAGACCCAGTACTTC	CASSLAWTGRTQETQYF
TRBV6-5	TRBJ1-6	14	.	.	TGTGCCAGCAGTTACTCGACCAGGAATTCACCCCTCCACTTT	CASSYSTRNSPLHF
TRBV6-6	TRBJ2-5	13	.	.	TGTGCCAGCAGTTACTCGAGGAGGGGGGCCCAGTACTTC	CASSYSRRGAQYF
TRBV29-1	TRBJ2-1	11	.	.	TGCAGCGTTGAAACACGAAATGAGCAGTTCTTC	CSVETRNEQFF
TRBV5-1	TRBJ2-3	22	.	.	TGCGCCAGCAGCTTGGACAGGATGCCTGCCCTCTCTTATGTAGTCAGCACAGATACGCAGTATTTT	CASSLDRMPALSYVVSTDTQYF
TRBV21-1	TRBJ2-7	17	once	.	TGTGCCAGCAGCCCGAAACCTTGGACAGTGGACCCCACAGAGCAGTACTTC	CASSPKPWTVDPTEQYF
TRBV7-2	TRBJ1-2	13	.	TRBD1	TGTGCCAGCAGCTCTGGACAGGGCTATGGCTACACCTTC	CASSSGQGYGYTF
TRBV6-1	TRBJ2-5	12	.	.	TGTGCCAGCAGTGAAGCAGAGAAGACCCAGTACTTC	CASSEAEKTQYF